The 22 T cell receptor beta chains below come from one sample, sequenced in a study of cytomegalovirus exposure and HLA in healthy donors. 13 Jbeta primers and 60 Vbeta primers were used for the PCR. The data were produced by immunoSEQ multiplex PCR, yet TCRdb's version contains in-frame clones alone and is incomplete. Of around 95,000 clones detected, around 84% appear once; the ten largest clones hold 4.1%. Sequencing was performed on PBMCs. Every receptor here comes from a woman between 40 and 50 years old in good health and CMV-seropositive.

The V call is TRBV6-5, the J call TRBJ2-7, with 13 positions matching TRBD2. CDR1 is MNHEY and CDR2 is SVGAGI in the germline V gene. Trimming removed 7 bases from V and 5 bases from J; junction bases left unmatched: 8. The CDR3 is made up of 15 amino acids. The CDR3 sequence is CASTRTSGSADEQYF. The CDR3 DNA is TGTGCCAGCACTCGGACTAGCGGGAGCGCCGACGAGCAGTACTTC.

J is TRBJ2-3 and V is TRBV19; possibly TRBD2 for D (6 bases). Germline CDR1 is LNHDA and CDR2 is SQIVND (reference sequence). With 2 bases removed from V and 1 base from J, the gap between germline ends came to 13 bases. The CDR3 totals 16 residues. Written as DNA, the CDR3 is TGTGCCAGTAGTATAACGGGCGGGAAGGGCACAGATACGCAGTATTTT. This gives the protein CASSITGGKGTDTQYF.

The chain recombines TRBV28 with TRBJ2-6, with a weak D call TRBD1 (6 bases). CDR3 length: 15 residues. The germline V and J ends were trimmed by 4 bases and 4 bases, with 11 bases remaining between them. In germline, CDR1 is MDHEN, CDR2 SYDVKM. The CDR3 coding sequence is TGTGCCAGCAGTTCATCAGGGGCGGGGGCCAACGTCCTGACTTTC. It codes for CASSSSGAGANVLTF.

The chain employs TRBV5-1 and TRBJ1-1, with D hard to call. The CDR3 totals 13 residues. In germline, CDR1 is SGHRS, CDR2 YFSETQ. Trimming cost V 0 bases and J 3 bases, with 6 bases left between them. CDR3 nucleotide sequence: TGCGCCAGCAGCTTGGTGAGCGACACTGAAGCTTTCTTT. Translated: CASSLVSDTEAFF.

This clone was recorded a few times. The chain is built from TRBV6-1 and TRBJ2-1; TRBD2 matches at 13 bases. V lost 5 bases, J lost 6 bases, and 4 bases stayed unmatched. From germline, CDR1 is MNHNS and CDR2 SASEGT. This CDR3 comprises 15 residues. As DNA, the CDR3 is TGTGCCAGCAGTCTGGGACTAGCGGGGAGCAATGAGCAGTTCTTC. Translation gives CASSLGLAGSNEQFF.

J is TRBJ2-3 and V is TRBV28; 12 bases are shared with TRBD1. CDR3 length: 18 amino acids. Trimming at V came to 1 base and at J to 4 bases, leaving 9 bases not matched to a gene. Germline CDR1 is MDHEN and CDR2 is SYDVKM. For the CDR3, the DNA is TGTGCCAGCAGTTTATTAACTTTAGGGACAGGGGGCCCAGATACGCAGTATTTT. Amino acid sequence: CASSLLTLGTGGPDTQYF. Supplemented by reference TRBV28 and TRBJ2-3, the full variable domain reads DVKVTQSSRYLVKRTGEKVFLECVQDMDHENMFWYRQDPGLGLRLIYFSYDVKMKEKGDIPEGYSVSREKKERFSLILESASTNQTSMYLCASSLLTLGTGGPDTQYFGPGTRLTVL.

J is TRBJ2-5 and V is TRBV7-6; 10 bases line up with TRBD2. Germline V CDR1 and CDR2: SGHVS, FNYEAQ. The CDR3 is 15 residues long. V trimming: 5 bases; J trimming: 4 bases; junction bases outside the gene matches: 7. CDR3 sequence reads: CASSQTLAGGETQYF. In nucleotides, the CDR3 is TGTGCCAGCAGCCAAACATTAGCGGGAGGAGAGACCCAGTACTTC. Using reference TRBV7-6 and TRBJ2-5 for the parts outside the CDR3, the full variable domain is GAGVSQSPRYKVTKRGQDVALRCDPISGHVSLYWYRQALGQGPEFLTYFNYEAQQDKSGLPNDRFSAERPEGSISTLTIQRTEQRDSAMYRCASSQTLAGGETQYFGPGTRLLVL.

This clone was picked up one time. J is TRBJ1-1 and V is TRBV19, with 9 positions matching TRBD1. This CDR3 contains 16 residues. Germline V gives CDR1 LNHDA, CDR2 SQIVND (reference sequence). V lost 1 base to trimming and J lost 4 bases; unmatched junction nucleotides: 7. CDR3 nucleotide sequence: TGTGCCAGTAGTATAGGACCGGGACAGGGTACCACTGAAGCTTTCTTT. Translating gives CASSIGPGQGTTEAFF.

In its sample, this clone was seen a few times. The rearrangement uses TRBV19 and TRBJ2-7, with TRBD2 matching over 9 bases. V lost 2 bases and J lost 0; bases outside the gene matches: 14. The CDR3 sequence is 19 residues long. Germline V gives CDR1 LNHDA, CDR2 SQIVND (reference sequence). The CDR3 is CASSIRGISGRSYSYEQYF. CDR3 nucleotide sequence: TGTGCCAGTAGTATAAGGGGGATTAGCGGGAGAAGTTACTCCTACGAGCAGTACTTC.

The V gene is TRBV7-8, the J gene TRBJ2-1; 7 bases align to TRBD2. The CDR3 loop spans 17 amino acids. CDR1 and CDR2 (germline): SGHVS, FQNEAQ. Trimming took 1 base from V and 0 from J; bases not matched to a gene: 6. CDR3 DNA sequence: TGTGCCAGCAGCTTAGTGTGGTGGGGGGGCTCCTACAATGAGCAGTTCTTC. Translating gives CASSLVWWGGSYNEQFF.

V and J are TRBV5-1 and TRBJ1-2; TRBD1 matches at 8 bases. The germline V gene encodes CDR1 SGHRS and CDR2 YFSETQ. The CDR3 covers 15 residues. J gave up 6 bases and V 4 bases, and 11 bases lay outside the gene matches. The CDR3 spells CASSLNGQGADGYTF. Here the CDR3 DNA reads TGCGCCAGCAGCCTAAATGGACAGGGCGCCGATGGCTACACCTTC.

The J gene is TRBJ2-7, the V gene TRBV28, with a possible D match to TRBD1 (6 bases). This CDR3 is built from 14 residues. Looked up from germline, CDR1 is MDHEN and CDR2 is SYDVKM. V lost 6 bases to trimming and J lost 3 bases, with 15 bases between them. As DNA, the CDR3 is TGTGCCAGCAGGAGCACAGGGTACTTCTACGAGCAGTACTTC. Residues: CASRSTGYFYEQYF.

The chain links TRBV15 to TRBJ1-4; 9 bases line up with TRBD1. The CDR3 is 18 residues long. With V trimmed by 3 bases and J by 0 bases, 8 bases remained unmatched. Germline V lookup: CDR1 LNHNV, CDR2 YYDKDF (reference sequence). CDR3 in amino acids: CATSRPGTGSPTNEKLFF. The CDR3 DNA sequence: TGTGCCACCAGCAGGCCCGGGACAGGGTCACCAACTAATGAAAAACTGTTTTTT.

V gene TRBV18 combines with J gene TRBJ1-1, with D possibly matching TRBD1 (5 bases). Germline V CDR1 and CDR2: KGHSH, LQKENI. The CDR3 extends over 21 amino acids. V was shortened by 1 base and J by 4 bases, with 31 bases between the two germline ends. The CDR3, as DNA: TGTGCCAGCTCACCACTATACGAGTTTCTGGCGCAGGCCCCCCAGGGCACTGAAGCTTTCTTT. Translated, it gives CASSPLYEFLAQAPQGTEAFF.

The V call is TRBV10-1, the J call TRBJ2-5; no firm D call. The germline V gene has CDR1 WNHNN and CDR2 SYGVQD (reference sequence). The CDR3 length is 14 residues. V was cut by 0 bases and J by 2 bases, with 7 bases left in between. CDR3 amino acids: CASSESRGQETQYF. The DNA of the CDR3 is TGCGCCAGCAGTGAGTCCCGCGGACAAGAGACCCAGTACTTC.

CDR3 sequence: CASSRWTSGLTYNEQFF. DNA of the CDR3: TGTGCCAGCAGCCGGTGGACTAGCGGTTTAACCTACAATGAGCAGTTCTTC. This chain links TRBV14 with TRBJ2-1, with 10 bases fitting TRBD2. Germline lookup yields CDR1 SGHDN and CDR2 FVKESK. The J segment lost 2 bases and the V segment lost 4 bases, leaving 8 bases of the junction unmatched. CDR3 length: 17 amino acids.

This rearrangement joins TRBV7-9 to TRBJ1-3; D unclear. V lost 9 bases to trimming and J lost 4 bases, with 13 bases between them. The CDR3 spans 13 residues. The V gene's germline CDR1 is SEHNR and CDR2 FQNEAQ (reference sequence). CDR3 in amino acids: CASQRGEGNTIYF. In DNA form, the CDR3 reads TGTGCCAGTCAGCGGGGTGAGGGAAACACCATATATTTT.

Only one count was recorded for this clone. The chain recombines TRBV19 with TRBJ1-1, with D possibly being TRBD1 (6 bases). Germline values: CDR1 LNHDA, CDR2 SQIVND (reference sequence). Trimming took 7 bases from V and 3 from J, leaving 15 bases between them. This CDR3 contains 14 residues. The CDR3: CASTVPGVDTEAFF. The CDR3 nucleotides are TGTGCCAGTACGGTCCCAGGGGTGGACACTGAAGCTTTCTTT.

This rearrangement joins TRBV4-1 to TRBJ2-1; D call uncertain. This CDR3 contains 15 residues. Trimming took 1 base from V and 2 from J, leaving 9 bases between them. Germline V gives CDR1 MGHRA, CDR2 YSYEKL. The CDR3 nucleotides are TGCGCCAGCAGCCAAGTTGCGGATCCCTACAATGAGCAGTTCTTC. Protein product: CASSQVADPYNEQFF.

This clone was seen only a few times. The chain carries TRBV6-1 and TRBJ2-2, with 7 bases matching TRBD1. The V and J ends lost 8 bases and 1 base, in that order; junction bases with no gene match: 4. Germline V CDR1 and CDR2: MNHNS, SASEGT. The CDR3 covers 14 residues. The CDR3 protein is CASVRTGNTGELFF. The CDR3 DNA sequence: TGTGCCAGCGTCCGGACAGGGAACACCGGGGAGCTGTTTTTT.

The gene calls are TRBV6-1 and TRBJ2-3, with D unclear. V was pared by 6 bases and J by 3 bases, with 4 bases between. This CDR3 contains 11 residues. The germline CDR1 and CDR2 sequences are MNHNS and SASEGT. CDR3 loop: CASSPTDTQYF. The DNA of the CDR3 is TGTGCCAGCAGCCCAACAGATACGCAGTATTTT.

The chain couples TRBV27 to TRBJ1-5; a possible D gene is TRBD1 (5 bases). The CDR3 runs to 16 residues. Trimming took off 5 bases at V and 7 bases at J, with 21 bases between the two ends. Germline CDR1 MNHEY, CDR2 SMNVEV (reference sequence). The CDR3 DNA reads TGTGCCAGCAGTCCTTCCAATACATGGGGCAGGCAGCCCCAGCATTTT. It codes for CASSPSNTWGRQPQHF.